The clone carrying this T cell receptor (beta chain) has a handful of counts. What it recognizes is unknown. This sample was taken from a study of chemoradiotherapy in HPV16-positive cancers. Study context: Functional T-cell assays on two HPV16-positive patients' cells defined candidate HPV-specific clones and common TCR motifs.

TCRdb's copy holds only in-frame clones and misses some; the assay was immunoSEQ multiplex PCR. The table lists about 11,000 clones, roughly 70% of them singletons. Whole-study findings and limits: In HPV16-positive patients, HPV-responsive T-cell expansion tracked better recurrence-free survival. Non-HPV-specific T cells did not expand in tumors during treatment, whereas candidate HPV-specific clones and E7-related motifs did.

The CDR3 sequence is 14 residues long. Germline values: CDR1 SGHVS, CDR2 FQNEAQ. V was pared by 0 bases and J by 7 bases, with 12 bases between. Sample collection was performed from a patient who underwent chemoradiotherapy. The chain has TRBV7-8 and TRBJ1-1; tentatively, D is TRBD1 (5 bases). The sequence was collected from a human donor with HPV-associated anogenital cancer. CDR3 loop: CASSLADGRGEAFF. The CDR3 coding sequence is TGTGCCAGCAGCTTAGCGGATGGGAGGGGTGAAGCTTTCTTT.